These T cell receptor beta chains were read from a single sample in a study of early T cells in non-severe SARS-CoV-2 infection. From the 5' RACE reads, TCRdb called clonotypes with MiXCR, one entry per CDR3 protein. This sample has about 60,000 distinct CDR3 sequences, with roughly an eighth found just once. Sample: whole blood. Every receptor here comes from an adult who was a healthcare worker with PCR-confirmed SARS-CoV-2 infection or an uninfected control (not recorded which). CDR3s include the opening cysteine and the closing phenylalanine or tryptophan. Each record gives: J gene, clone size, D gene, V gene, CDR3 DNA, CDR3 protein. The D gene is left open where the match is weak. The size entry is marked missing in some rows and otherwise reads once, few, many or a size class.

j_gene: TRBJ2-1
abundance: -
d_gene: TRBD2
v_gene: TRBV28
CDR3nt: TGTGCCAGCAGTTACCCCCGGACTAGCGGGAGTTTTAATGAGCAGTTCTTC
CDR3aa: CASSYPRTSGSFNEQFF

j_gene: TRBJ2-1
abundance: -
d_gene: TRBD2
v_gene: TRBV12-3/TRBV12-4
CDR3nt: TGTGCCAGCAGTTTCGAGCGGGAGGGCCGATTTTGGCAGTTCTTC
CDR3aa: CASSFEREGRFWQFF

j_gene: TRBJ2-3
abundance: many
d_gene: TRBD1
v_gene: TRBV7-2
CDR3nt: TGTGCCAGCAGCCAGGGGGTTACAGATACGCAGTATTTT
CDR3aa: CASSQGVTDTQYF

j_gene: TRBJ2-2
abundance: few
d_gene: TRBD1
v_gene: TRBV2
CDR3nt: TGTGCCAGCAGTCAACAGGGGGACACCGGGGAGCTGTTTTTT
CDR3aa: CASSQQGDTGELFF

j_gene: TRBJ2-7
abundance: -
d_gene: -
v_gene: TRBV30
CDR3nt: TGTGCCTGGAGTGCGAGCGGCCTAAGCTCCTACGAGCAGTACTTC
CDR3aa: CAWSASGLSSYEQYF

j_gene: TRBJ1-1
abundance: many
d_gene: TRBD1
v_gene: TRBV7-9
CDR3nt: TGTGCCAGCAGCCTAGGAGGCAGGGGGTCCACTGAAGCTTTCTTT
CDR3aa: CASSLGGRGSTEAFF

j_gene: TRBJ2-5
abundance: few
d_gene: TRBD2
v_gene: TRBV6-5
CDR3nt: TGTGCCAGCGGGGCTAGCGGGAGGGCGGAGACCCAGTACTTC
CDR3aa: CASGASGRAETQYF

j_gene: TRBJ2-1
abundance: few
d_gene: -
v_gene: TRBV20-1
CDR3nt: TGCAGTGCGAAGAACAATGAGCAGTTCTTC
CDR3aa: CSAKNNEQFF

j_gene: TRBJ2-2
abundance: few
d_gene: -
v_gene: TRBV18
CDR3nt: TGTGCCAGCTCACCACCATCAGCGCACACCGGGGAGCTGTTTTTT
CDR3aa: CASSPPSAHTGELFF

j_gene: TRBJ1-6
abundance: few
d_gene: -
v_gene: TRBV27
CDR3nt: TGTGCCAGCAGTATCTTCAGGGAATCACCCCTCCACTTT
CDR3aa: CASSIFRESPLHF

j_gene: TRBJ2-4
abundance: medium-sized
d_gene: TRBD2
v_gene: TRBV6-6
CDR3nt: TGTGCCAGCAGCCTGGGAGGAGCGGGAGGCCTAGCCAAAAACATTCAGTACTTC
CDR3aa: CASSLGGAGGLAKNIQYF

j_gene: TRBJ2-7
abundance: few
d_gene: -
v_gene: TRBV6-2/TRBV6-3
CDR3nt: TGTGCCAGCACCACACTGGGCAGGGGCCGAGACGAGCAGTACTTC
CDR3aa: CASTTLGRGRDEQYF

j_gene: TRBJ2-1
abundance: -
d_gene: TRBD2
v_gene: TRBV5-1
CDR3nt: TGCGCCAGCAGCTCCGACTTGGCCCGCGGGGGGGGAAGGCAGTTCTTC
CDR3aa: CASSSDLARGGGRQFF

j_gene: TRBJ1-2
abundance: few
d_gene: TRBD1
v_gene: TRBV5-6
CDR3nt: TGTGCCAGCAGCTTAACCGGGACAGGGTCCGGAGACTATGGCTACACCTTC
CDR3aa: CASSLTGTGSGDYGYTF

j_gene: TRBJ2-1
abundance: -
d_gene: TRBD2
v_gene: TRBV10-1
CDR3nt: TGCGCCAGCAGTGAGTCGGCTAGCGGTTACAATGAGCAGTTCTTC
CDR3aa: CASSESASGYNEQFF

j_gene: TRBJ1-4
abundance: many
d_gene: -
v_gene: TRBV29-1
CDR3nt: TGCACCATGACAGGCAATGAAAAACTGTTTTTT
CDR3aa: CTMTGNEKLFF

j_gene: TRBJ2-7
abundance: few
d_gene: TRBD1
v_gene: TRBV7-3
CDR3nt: TGTGCCAGCAGCTCCGGGACAGGGAATCTCTACGAGCAGTACTTC
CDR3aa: CASSSGTGNLYEQYF

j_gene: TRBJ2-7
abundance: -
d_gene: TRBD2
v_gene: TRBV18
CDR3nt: TGTGCCAGCTCACCTTCTCTAGCGGTGGATTACGAGCAGTACTTC
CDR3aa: CASSPSLAVDYEQYF

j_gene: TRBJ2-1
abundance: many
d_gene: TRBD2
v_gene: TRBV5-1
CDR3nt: TGCGCCAGCAGCACTAGCGGGAGCAATGAGCAGTTCTTC
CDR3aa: CASSTSGSNEQFF

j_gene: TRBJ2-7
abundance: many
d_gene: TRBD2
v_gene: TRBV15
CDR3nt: TGTGCCACCAGCAGAGGACTAGCGGGAGGTCGGGACTTC
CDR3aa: CATSRGLAGGRDF

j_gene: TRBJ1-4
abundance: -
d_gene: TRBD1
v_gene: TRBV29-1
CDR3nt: TGCAGCGTCCTGGGGACAGGCAGCGGTGAAAAACTGTTTTTT
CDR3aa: CSVLGTGSGEKLFF

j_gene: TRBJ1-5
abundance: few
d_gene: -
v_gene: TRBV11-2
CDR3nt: TGTGCCAGCAGCTTAGATCTGGATCAGCCCCAGCATTTT
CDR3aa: CASSLDLDQPQHF

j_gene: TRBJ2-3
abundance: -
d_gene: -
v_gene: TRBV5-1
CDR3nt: TGCGCCAGCAGCTTGGGAGCAAGCCGTCTAGATACGCAGTATTTT
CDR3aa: CASSLGASRLDTQYF